The present T cell receptor beta chain was sequenced within a study of blood T cells in healthy people across ages. Through a sample-barcoded 5' primer and a J-beta primer mix, a second PCR was run for roughly 7 to 11 cycles. TCRdb recomputed calls from the 5' RACE reads with MiXCR, one row per CDR3 protein. The sample lists roughly 500,000 distinct CDR3 sequences; less than 25% were seen once. The CDR3 loop spans 15 amino acids. V was trimmed by 0 bases and J by 4 bases, leaving 12 bases between them. Germline assignment: CDR1 MGHRA and CDR2 YSYEKL. Whole-study results and caveats: Considered underestimates were the diversity estimates obtained from one million T cells.

This clonotype was recorded a few times. Its antigen is currently unknown. Separately, the same data were catalogued under a study of T cells of mothers and their children.

The chain combines TRBV4-1 with TRBJ2-5; D possibly matches TRBD1 or TRBD2 (6 bases each). Sequencing used blood. This receptor was taken from a boy under 18 in good health. The CDR3 sequence: CASSQEGGTLETQYF. Written as DNA, the CDR3 is TGCGCCAGCAGCCAAGAAGGGGGGACGCTAGAGACCCAGTACTTC.